The rows below give T cell receptor beta chains drawn from one sample of a study of cytomegalovirus exposure and HLA in healthy donors. Libraries were prepared by immunoSEQ multiplex PCR; TCRdb keeps only in-frame clonotypes and omits some of them. The profile covers some 250,000 clones, with around 86% appearing a single time and roughly 1.2% taken by the ten largest. Sequenced: PBMCs. The receptors originated from a woman in her twenties or thirties in good health and CMV-seropositive. Each CDR3 is given with its conserved first and last residue. The D gene is left open where the match is weak. Size values are once, few and many counts, or a class for expanded clones, and some rows have none.

cdr3_nt cdr3_aa d_call v_call clone_size j_call
TGTGCCAGCATCCGAATACAGGGGGCAGAGGGCTACACCTTC CASIRIQGAEGYTF TRBD1 TRBV2 . TRBJ1-2
TGTGCCAGCAGTTACTCGCTCTATGGCACAGATACGCAGTATTTT CASSYSLYGTDTQYF . TRBV6-5 once TRBJ2-3
TGCAGTGCTAGACAGGAATACGAGCAGTACTTC CSARQEYEQYF . TRBV20-1 . TRBJ2-7
TGTGCCAGCAGCGTGGTTGAGGACTATGGCTACACCTTC CASSVVEDYGYTF . TRBV6-1 . TRBJ1-2
TGTGCCAGCTCGCCCGGGACAGGGGAGTATTATAGCAATCAGCCCCAGCATTTT CASSPGTGEYYSNQPQHF TRBD1 TRBV18 . TRBJ1-5
TGTGCCAGCAGCTCGTCGTCGGTTAGCGGGAGGAACGATACGCAGTATTTT CASSSSSVSGRNDTQYF TRBD2 TRBV5-6 . TRBJ2-3
TGCGCCAGCAGCTTGCCGGGAGTCACCGGGGAGCTGTTTTTT CASSLPGVTGELFF . TRBV5-1 . TRBJ2-2
TGTGCCAGCAGCTTATCCTCACTCTACGAGCAGTACTTC CASSLSSLYEQYF . TRBV5-6 . TRBJ2-7
TGTGCCAGCAGTTACGTGGCATCTAGCACAGATACGCAGTATTTT CASSYVASSTDTQYF . TRBV6-5 . TRBJ2-3
TGTGCCAGCAGTGAAGACGCAGGATCGGCTGAAGCTTTCTTT CASSEDAGSAEAFF . TRBV6-1 . TRBJ1-1
TGTGCCAGCAGCCTCTCCCCCCCATCGGGTGGGCAGTATTTT CASSLSPPSGGQYF . TRBV21-1 . TRBJ2-3
TGTGCCAGCTCACCAACTCCGGACGGACAGGGTAATGGCTACACCTTC CASSPTPDGQGNGYTF TRBD1 TRBV18 few TRBJ1-2
TGTGCCAGCAGCTCTGGCGGGTTTTCCAAAAACATTCAGTACTTC CASSSGGFSKNIQYF . TRBV5-4 . TRBJ2-4
TGCGCCAGCAGCTTGGCGGGGACAAACTACGAGCAGTACTTC CASSLAGTNYEQYF . TRBV5-1 . TRBJ2-7
TGTGCCAGCGTAAGGGATGGACAGCTAAACACCGGGGAGCTGTTTTTT CASVRDGQLNTGELFF . TRBV28 . TRBJ2-2
TGTGCCGTAGAAGGGACAAAATACACAGATACGCAGTATTTT CAVEGTKYTDTQYF . TRBV2 . TRBJ2-3
TGTGCCAGCAGCACCCGGGACAGGGGAAATCAGCCCCAGCATTTT CASSTRDRGNQPQHF TRBD1 TRBV13 once TRBJ1-5
TGTGCCAGCAGCCTGAACAGGGACGGTCAGCCCCAGCATTTT CASSLNRDGQPQHF . TRBV28 . TRBJ1-5
TGCTCCTGGACTAGCGGCGATGAGCAGTTCTTC CSWTSGDEQFF TRBD2 TRBV20-1 . TRBJ2-1
TGTGCCAGTAGTATAAGTCGACAGGCAGGAAAAGCTTTCTTT CASSISRQAGKAFF . TRBV19 . TRBJ1-1
TGTGCTAGTGCCTGGGGAGGGGACGAGCAGTACTTC CASAWGGDEQYF TRBD2 TRBV12-5 few TRBJ2-7
TGTGCCAGCTCCCAGGGAGGTGGGGAACTCTACGAGCAGTACTTC CASSQGGGELYEQYF . TRBV18 . TRBJ2-7
TGTGCCAGCAGCCACCGAGTTGAAAAACTGTTTTTT CASSHRVEKLFF . TRBV7-9 once TRBJ1-4
TGTGCCAGCAGCCCGGGGATGGTAAACACTGAAGCTTTCTTT CASSPGMVNTEAFF . TRBV5-6 . TRBJ1-1
TGTGCCAGCAGTCCCACCGGGACTCGACGAGATACGCAGTATTTT CASSPTGTRRDTQYF . TRBV11-2 . TRBJ2-3
TGTGCCAGCAGCTTTACTCTTAACGGGAACTATGGCTACACCTTC CASSFTLNGNYGYTF . TRBV13 . TRBJ1-2
TGTGCCAGCAGCTTAACTAGCGCTGAGCAGTTCTTC CASSLTSAEQFF . TRBV7-3 once TRBJ2-1
TGTGCCAGCAGCGGAGGAACGGGCGAGCAGTACTTC CASSGGTGEQYF . TRBV11-2 . TRBJ2-7
TGTGCCAGCAGTTTTGGGCCGGGACTAGCGGGGAGCAAGCAGTACTTC CASSFGPGLAGSKQYF TRBD2 TRBV27 . TRBJ2-7
TGTGCCAGCAAGGAACGGGGGATCAACATTCAGTACTTC CASKERGINIQYF . TRBV6-1 . TRBJ2-4
TGTGCCAGCAGCTTACCCCTGACAGGAGATATTACTGCAACTAATGAAAAACTGTTTTTT CASSLPLTGDITATNEKLFF . TRBV12-1 . TRBJ1-4
TGTGCCAGCAGCTTCTCCATCGTGAGCTCCTACGAGCAGTACTTC CASSFSIVSSYEQYF . TRBV11-2 . TRBJ2-7
TGTGCCAGCAGCCAAGCTTACAGGGACGACACTGAAGCTTTCTTT CASSQAYRDDTEAFF . TRBV14 . TRBJ1-1
TGTGCCAGCAGGCGACTAGCGGGAGGGCCGGGTGAGCAGTTCTTC CASRRLAGGPGEQFF TRBD2 TRBV27 . TRBJ2-1
TGTGCCAGCAGCGTGGGGCAGAACACTGAAGCTTTCTTT CASSVGQNTEAFF . TRBV7-2 . TRBJ1-1
TGTGCCAGCAGTGCCAGACTAGCGGGATTACACAATGAGCAGTTCTTC CASSARLAGLHNEQFF TRBD2 TRBV6-1 . TRBJ2-1
TGTGCCAGCAGTGAGGGACAGGGTAGCACAGATACGCAGTATTTT CASSEGQGSTDTQYF TRBD1 TRBV25-1 . TRBJ2-3
TGTGCCAGCAGCTTGGCTCGGGGGGTAGGCACCGGGGAGCTGTTTTTT CASSLARGVGTGELFF TRBD2 TRBV5-5 once TRBJ2-2
TGTGCCTGGAGTGAGGGGTGGACCACTGAAGCTTTCTTT CAWSEGWTTEAFF . TRBV30 . TRBJ1-1
TGTGCCAGCAGAAGACTAGCGGGAGGGTTGGCCGGGGAGCTGTTTTTT CASRRLAGGLAGELFF TRBD2 TRBV11-2 . TRBJ2-2
TGTGCCAGCAGCGACAGGGGGCCGAACACCGGGGAGCTGTTTTTT CASSDRGPNTGELFF TRBD1 TRBV7-8 once TRBJ2-2
TGTGCCAGCAGCTTAATGACTCCTCAAGAGACCCAGTACTTC CASSLMTPQETQYF . TRBV7-9 . TRBJ2-5
TGTGCCAGCAGTTTCGGGGTCCCCCGGACTAGCGGGAGTTCTAGCTACAATGAGCAGTTCTTC CASSFGVPRTSGSSSYNEQFF TRBD2 TRBV28 once TRBJ2-1